This TCR beta chain was sequenced in a study of CD8+ T cells in alopecia areata (dated by TCRdb to the late 2010s). At the level of the whole study: The treated patients, all with moderate-to-severe alopecia areata, were enrolled in an open-label pilot trial of oral tofacitinib given at 5 to 10 mg twice daily. Patients received tofacitinib for 6 to 18 months and were then followed off drug for 6 months to check for delayed response and recurrence. Disease severity in treated patients was measured with the SALT score, which quantifies the percentage of affected scalp surface area. TCRbeta CDR3 regions were amplified by immunoSEQ multiplex PCR with 35 Vbeta forward and 13 Jbeta reverse primers. In both human patients and the C3H/HeJ mouse model, the study applied high-throughput TCRbeta sequencing to look at T cell clonal expansion in alopecia areata. RNA came from the PAXgene miRNA kit for fixed scalp, the miRNeasy kit for PBMCs, and the RNeasy kit for mouse skin. Scalp clonality was compared across normal scalp (n=4), patchy alopecia areata scalp (n=8), and alopecia totalis/universalis scalp (n=8). On the human side, TCRbeta sequencing was run on scalp tissue and on sorted CD4+ and CD8+ peripheral blood T cells from healthy controls and from alopecia areata patients with either patchy or totalis/universalis disease. Biopsies were taken from tofacitinib-treated patients at baseline and again at 4 and 24 weeks into treatment, and several of those patients also had a later scalp biopsy. What the work shows at the level of the full study, not this receptor alone: With tofacitinib, both scalp clonality and the number of expanded CD8+ clones among the top 100 scalp clones went down significantly. Because the treated cohort was small and had only one nonresponder, larger studies are needed to examine links between baseline CD8+ expansion and response. Scalp TCR repertoire analysis is complicated because resident alphabeta T cells in normal human skin are also sequenced, whereas mouse skin is dominated by gammadelta T cells. During tofacitinib treatment, many expanded lesional clones stuck around in both scalp and blood, and this persistence may partly explain why relapse happens after treatment is stopped. TCR sequences shared between patients were less clear than in mice, possibly partly because of HLA diversity in the patient population. Lesional scalp, especially in alopecia totalis/universalis, showed higher clonality and more expanded CD8+ clones than normal scalp, suggesting antigenic drive.

What this sample's treatment or condition label stands for: oral pan-JAK inhibitor, 5-10 mg twice daily. Lesional scalp punch biopsies and peripheral blood were collected from alopecia areata patients. PBMCs were isolated by density centrifugation and stained for CD3, CD4 and CD8, after which CD4+ and CD8+ T cells were sorted on a FACSAria. V ends up 8 bases short and J 2 bases short, with an unmatched junction base count of 1. The germline V gene (reference sequence) gives CDR1 as PRHDT and CDR2 as FYEKMQ. CDR3 length: 13 amino acids, cysteine to phenylalanine. Only the CDR3 part of the read is kept: 39 bases, read in frame from the first base. Libraries came from the immunoSEQ multiplex PCR assay. For TCR sequencing, RNA was extracted from every sample and reverse transcribed into cDNA to serve as template. SuperScript III was used for first-strand cDNA synthesis, primed with a 2:1 mix of oligo-dT and random hexamers. A synthetic immune receptor repertoire was used to assess amplification bias, and residual bias was removed computationally. Processing in the source paper ran as follows. Raw reads were preprocessed to remove errors, and CDR3 was defined by IMGT conventions from the conserved cysteine to phenylalanine. Clonality was calculated as 1 minus Shannon entropy normalized by log2 of the number of productive unique TCRs. Scalp TCRbeta sequences were cross-referenced with sorted blood CD4 and CD8 repertoires so that the CD4 or CD8 identity of scalp clones could be inferred. Held by TCRdb, this immuneACCESS table contains in-frame sequences only and omits some clones. Under half of the omission traces to an unresolved V gene where checked; the cause of the rest is unknown. The V and J calls and clone size are taken from that table; D and trimming were inferred from the DNA. Present in this sample are roughly 180,000 clones, roughly half of which were seen just once. Around a tenth of the sample is taken by the ten largest.

Worth noting for this clone: No antigen is known for it. Base qualities were left out, and no much larger clone turns up one base away.

The chain uses TRBV13 and TRBJ2-7; 12 bases in between match TRBD2. The source was CD8+ T cells sorted from blood, collected around week 53, from a patient treated with tofacitinib. The TCR sequence derives from a human donor with alopecia areata. In nucleotides, the sequence is TGTGCCAGCGGACTAGCGGGAACCTACGAGCAGTACTTC. It is translated as CASGLAGTYEQYF. The reference TRBV13 and TRBJ2-7 proteins fill in what lies around the CDR3, so the full variable domain reads AAGVIQSPRHLIKEKRETATLKCYPIPRHDTVYWYQQGPGQDPQFLISFYEKMQSDKGSIPDRFSAQQFSDYHSELNMSSLELGDSALYFCASGLAGTYEQYFGPGTRLTVT.